This paragraph reports one TCR beta chain. Its antigen remains unknown. This entry is derived from a study of early T cells in non-severe SARS-CoV-2 infection. For the study at large: From unsorted whole blood, bulk RNA was sequenced, and the chains remained unpaired. Broader study findings: Reliance on VDJdb matching favored anti-spike CD8 responses; private and CD4 specificities were missed.

V lost 7 bases, J lost 2 bases, and 5 bases stayed unmatched. CDR3 size: 15 residues. The V gene's germline CDR1 is MNHNS and CDR2 SASEGT. Individual cDNA molecules were tagged with unique molecular identifiers. TCRdb processed the 5' RACE reads anew with MiXCR; each CDR3 protein has one entry. The sample includes tens of thousands of distinct CDR3 sequences, around 5% of them seen just once. The chain links TRBV6-1 to TRBJ2-1, with 10 bases that match TRBD2. Sequencing used whole blood. The receptor was isolated from an adult who was a healthcare worker with PCR-confirmed SARS-CoV-2 infection or an uninfected control (not recorded which). DNA of the CDR3: TGTGCCAGCATTGACCTAGCGGGGGCCTACAATGAGCAGTTCTTC. This codes for CASIDLAGAYNEQFF.